This T cell receptor (beta chain) was identified during a study of cytomegalovirus exposure and HLA in healthy donors. 60 Vbeta and 13 Jbeta primers were used in PCR. Sequencing was performed with immunoSEQ multiplex PCR; in TCRdb, only in-frame clones are kept and a portion is missing. The top ten hold around 30% of the sample, which has around 120,000 clones, approximately 76% seen once. Germline CDR1 is SGHAT and CDR2 is FQNNGV. CDR3 size: 15 residues. The ends were cut back, 4 bases at V and 1 base at J, with 14 bases in the middle. This chain joins TRBV11-2 and TRBJ2-7; D may be TRBD2 (5 bases). The clonotype originates from a man in his 60s in good health and CMV-seropositive. Material for sequencing was PBMCs. CDR3 sequence reads: CASSSSIGDSYEQYF. CDR3 coding DNA: TGTGCCAGCAGCTCCTCGATCGGGGATTCCTACGAGCAGTACTTC.